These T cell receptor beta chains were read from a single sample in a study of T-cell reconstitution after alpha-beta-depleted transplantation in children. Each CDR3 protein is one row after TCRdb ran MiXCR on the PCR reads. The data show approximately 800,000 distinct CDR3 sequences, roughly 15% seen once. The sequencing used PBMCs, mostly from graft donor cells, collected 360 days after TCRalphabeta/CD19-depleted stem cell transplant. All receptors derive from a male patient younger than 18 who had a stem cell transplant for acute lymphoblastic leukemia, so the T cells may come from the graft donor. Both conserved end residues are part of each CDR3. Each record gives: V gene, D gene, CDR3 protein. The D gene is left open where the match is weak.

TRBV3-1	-	CASTLGTYSYNEQFF
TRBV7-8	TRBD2	CASSFRAGVETQYF
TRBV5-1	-	CASSLIEAGELFF
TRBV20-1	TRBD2	CSASRTSGINTGELFF
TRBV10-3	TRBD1	CAITDRDNQPQHF
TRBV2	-	CASSESRPVPGRVTGELFF
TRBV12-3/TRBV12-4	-	CASSPLGVTGELFF
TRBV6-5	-	CASSYELDTGNTIYF
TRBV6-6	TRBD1	CASSHRGWQGIGRDQPQHF
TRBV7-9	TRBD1	CASSFTGGSEQFF
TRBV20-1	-	CSALFIAETSYNEQFF
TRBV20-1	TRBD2	CSASGGGSGSAWDTQYF
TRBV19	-	CASSIGGIESNQPQHF
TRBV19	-	CASRGGLLDEKLFF
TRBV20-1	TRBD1	CSAVETGWGPDTQYF
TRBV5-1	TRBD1	CASSYGTVPVSTDTQYF
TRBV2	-	CASRLSRNTGELFF
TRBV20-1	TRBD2	CSAPNSSGGYEQYF
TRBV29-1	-	CSVADGYEQYF
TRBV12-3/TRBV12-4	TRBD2	CASSETSGRIETQYF
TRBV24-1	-	CATSDSSYEQYF
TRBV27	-	CASKTLMNTEAFF
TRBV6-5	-	CASSYAAGWETQYF
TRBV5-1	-	CASSLTSGGIDSPLHF
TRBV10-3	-	CAISFAGGKSSYEQYF
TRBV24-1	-	CATSDLSGENQPQHF
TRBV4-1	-	CASSHPTTRHQETQYF
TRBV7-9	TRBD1	CASSAGTGENEQFF
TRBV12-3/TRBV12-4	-	CASSFWGSGNTIYF
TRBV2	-	CASRDTWTSSYNEQFF
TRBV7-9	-	CASSLARTTISYEQYF
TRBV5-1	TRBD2	CASSLGLAGDNEQFF
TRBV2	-	CASRQGYFYEQYF
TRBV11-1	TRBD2	CASSSAWTSGNEQFF
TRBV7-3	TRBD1	CASSNPGQGNEQFF
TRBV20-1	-	CSARGGNTGELFF
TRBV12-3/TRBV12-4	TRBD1	CASSDGTGMDIQYF
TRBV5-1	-	CASSLVTDYGYTF
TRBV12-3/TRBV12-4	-	CASSSGLTNSPLHF
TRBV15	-	CATSRADGVIYEQYF
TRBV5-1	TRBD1	CASSLRQGFWNTEAFF
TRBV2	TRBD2	CTSCGGLAGGRDSYNEQFF
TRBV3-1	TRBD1	CASSQGSGTGGYTF
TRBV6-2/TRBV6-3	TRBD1	CASRTGTGGNLWEKLFF
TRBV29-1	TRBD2	CSALAGGSSGEQFF
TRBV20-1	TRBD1	CSASEQGAPF
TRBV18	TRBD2	CASATGSGSPIYEQYF
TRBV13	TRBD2	CASSLGTSGSHNEQFF
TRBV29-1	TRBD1	CSAADRGAPNTGELFF
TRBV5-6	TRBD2	CASSLPGLAGVKETQYF
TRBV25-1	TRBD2	CASSGAGTSGSYNEQFF
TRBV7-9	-	CASRYRGNEQFF
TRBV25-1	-	CASSDLLRTGTDEQFF
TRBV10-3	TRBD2	CATHSSGRLKTDTDTQYF